These T cell receptor beta chains were read from a single sample in a study of shared clonotypes between healthy human individuals. Libraries were prepared by immunoSEQ multiplex PCR; TCRdb keeps only in-frame clonotypes and omits some of them. The table includes more than 2,000,000 clones, 85% to 95% detected once. Sequencing was performed on naive CD4+ T cells from PBMCs. These receptors came from a man younger than 35 in good health. Some clones in this sample may be carry-over from other donors' samples. Each CDR3 is given with its conserved first and last residue. The size of a clone is reported for some rows only, either as once, few or many, or as a class for expanded clones.

>16|NA|TRBV19
CASSPTIRSTTDTQYF
>11|once|TRBV28
CASSFDYEQYF
>13|NA|TRBV15
CATSKGNNQPQHF
>13|NA|TRBV5-1
CASSLSGLYEQYF
>14|NA|TRBV2
CASSFLRSSYEQYF
>15|NA|TRBV10-3
CAISDVTGGRYEQYF
>14|NA|TRBV18
CASSPRGQNYGYTF
>16|NA|TRBV28
CASAPLLLGSGWSYTF
>13|NA|TRBV5-8
CASSLPSYQPQHF
>14|NA|TRBV7-2
CASSLEGTGVGYTF
>16|NA|TRBV11-2
CASSSVAGLAGETQYF
>17|NA|TRBV28
CASSGGFTGPSGNTIYF
>15|NA|TRBV9
CASSVGGRSQETQYF
>13|NA|TRBV6-6
CASSYVGTDTQYF
>18|NA|TRBV4-2
CASSQGRLASGSRDTQYF
>15|NA|TRBV28
CASSPTPGPFYEQYF
>15|once|TRBV5-1
CASSVPTGTNTEAFF
>15|NA|TRBV7-9
CASSPDPVPGNTIYF
>18|NA|TRBV30
CAWSPGGRRPPFNTEAFF
>15|NA|TRBV4-1
CASSHPGTGGNEQFF
>12|NA|TRBV5-8
CASSLDLGTQYF
>13|once|TRBV10-3
CAISETGSGTQYF
>11|few|TRBV6-6
CASKGNQPQHF
>15|NA|TRBV14
CASSQGGGRARDQYF
>15|once|TRBV4-2
CASSREEGGSDEQYF
>17|NA|TRBV5-1
CASSPPGTGGVNTEAFF
>16|NA|TRBV28
CASSFPSRGTDYGYTF
>15|NA|TRBV5-6
CASSFYSGAQETQYF
>13|NA|TRBV15
CATSTFQNQPQHF
>14|NA|TRBV7-2
CASSLGVGTDTQYF
>14|once|TRBV6-6
CASSYDGSSYEQYF
>13|NA|TRBV29-1
CSVGTGVGETQYF
>18|NA|TRBV5-1
CASSSGGTSRGGANVLTF
>12|NA|TRBV27
CASTRGVYEQYF
>15|once|TRBV2
CASRRLAEFYNEQFF
>14|NA|TRBV10-3
CAISESGRAEGYTF
>13|NA|TRBV27
CASSFSGGGGYTF
>15|NA|TRBV18
CASSPNPGNTDTQYF
>14|NA|TRBV19
CAVSGTGGWTEAFF
>15|NA|TRBV11-2
CASSLVWEDSYEQYF
>15|NA|TRBV18
CASSSDTGLTYEQYF
>13|NA|TRBV28
CASSPQRIYGYTF
>16|NA|TRBV4-2
CASSQDLAGGRGTQYF
>14|NA|TRBV28
CASSFPDGNYGYTF
>16|few|TRBV15
CATSSPPGGVRTEAFF
>13|NA|TRBV5-1
CASSSQGGTEAFF